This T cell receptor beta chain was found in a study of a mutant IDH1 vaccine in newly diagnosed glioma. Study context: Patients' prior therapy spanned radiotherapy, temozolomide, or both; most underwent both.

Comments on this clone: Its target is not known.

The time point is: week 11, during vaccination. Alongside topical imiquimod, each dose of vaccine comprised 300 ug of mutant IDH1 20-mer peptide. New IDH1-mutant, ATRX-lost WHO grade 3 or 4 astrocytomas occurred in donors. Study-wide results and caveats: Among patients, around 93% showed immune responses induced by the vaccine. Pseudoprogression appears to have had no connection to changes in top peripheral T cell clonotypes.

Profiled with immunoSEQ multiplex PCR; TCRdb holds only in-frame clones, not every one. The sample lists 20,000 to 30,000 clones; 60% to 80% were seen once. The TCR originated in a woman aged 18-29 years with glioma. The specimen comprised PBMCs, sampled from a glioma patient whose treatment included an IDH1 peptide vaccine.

In DNA, the CDR3 is TGTGCCAGCAGCTTACTAGCGGGAGGAGAGACCCAGTACTTC. This encodes CASSLLAGGETQYF. V usage is TRBV5-5 and J usage is TRBJ2-5, with TRBD2 matching 12 bases. After removal of 2 bases from V and 4 bases from J, the junction contained 0 bases not matched to a gene. Germline assignment: CDR1 SGHKS and CDR2 YYEKEE (reference sequence). This CDR3 contains 14 residues.